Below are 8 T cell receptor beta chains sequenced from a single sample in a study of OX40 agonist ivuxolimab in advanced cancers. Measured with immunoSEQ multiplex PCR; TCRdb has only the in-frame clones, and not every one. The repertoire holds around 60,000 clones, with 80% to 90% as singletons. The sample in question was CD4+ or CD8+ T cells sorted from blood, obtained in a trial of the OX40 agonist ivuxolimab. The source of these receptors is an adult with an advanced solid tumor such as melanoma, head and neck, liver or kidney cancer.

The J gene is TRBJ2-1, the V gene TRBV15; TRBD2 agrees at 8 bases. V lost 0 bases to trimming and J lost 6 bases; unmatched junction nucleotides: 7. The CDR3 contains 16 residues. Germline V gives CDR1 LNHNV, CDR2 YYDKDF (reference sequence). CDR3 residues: CATSRDLSGIVNEQFF. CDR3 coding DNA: TGTGCCACCAGCAGAGATCTTAGCGGGATCGTCAATGAGCAGTTCTTC.

CDR3 sequence (DNA): TGTGCCAGCAGTTACGGGACAGGGGGTGAAAAACTGTTTTTT. It encodes CASSYGTGGEKLFF. The chain combines TRBV6-6 with TRBJ1-4, with TRBD1 matching 11 bases. J gave up 7 bases and V 2 bases, and 0 bases lay outside the gene matches. The CDR3 loop spans 14 amino acids. Germline-derived CDR1 and CDR2 are MNHNY and SVGAGI (reference sequence).

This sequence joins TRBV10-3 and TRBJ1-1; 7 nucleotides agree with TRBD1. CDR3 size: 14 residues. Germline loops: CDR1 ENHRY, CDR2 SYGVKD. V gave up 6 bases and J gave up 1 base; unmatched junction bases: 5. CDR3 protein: CAIRAGTANTEAFF. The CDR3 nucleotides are TGTGCCATCAGAGCCGGGACAGCGAACACTGAAGCTTTCTTT.

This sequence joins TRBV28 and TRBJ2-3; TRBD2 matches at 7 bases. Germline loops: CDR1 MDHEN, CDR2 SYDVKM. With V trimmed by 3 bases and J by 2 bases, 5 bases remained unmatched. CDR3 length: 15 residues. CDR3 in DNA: TGTGCCAGCAGTTTGGGGGGGACCCACACAGATACGCAGTATTTT. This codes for CASSLGGTHTDTQYF.

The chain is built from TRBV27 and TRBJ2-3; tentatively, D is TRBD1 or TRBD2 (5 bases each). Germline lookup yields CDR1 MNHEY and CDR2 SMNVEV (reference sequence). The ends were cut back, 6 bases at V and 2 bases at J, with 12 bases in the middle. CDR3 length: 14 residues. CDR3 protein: CASSDRDVTDTQYF. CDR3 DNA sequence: TGTGCCAGCAGCGACCGGGACGTCACAGATACGCAGTATTTT.

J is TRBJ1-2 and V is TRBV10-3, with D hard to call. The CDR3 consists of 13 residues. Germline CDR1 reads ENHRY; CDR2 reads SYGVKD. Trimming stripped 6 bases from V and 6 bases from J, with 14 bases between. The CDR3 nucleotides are TGTGCCATCAGCCACAGCGTTGGGGATGGCTACACCTTC. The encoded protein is CAISHSVGDGYTF.

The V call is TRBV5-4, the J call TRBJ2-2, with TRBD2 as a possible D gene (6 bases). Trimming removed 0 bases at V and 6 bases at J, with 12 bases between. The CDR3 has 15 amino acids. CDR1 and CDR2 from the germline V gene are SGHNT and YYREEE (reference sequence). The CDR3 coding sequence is TGTGCCAGCAGCTTGGACGGAGGGCCGTCCGGGGAGCTGTTTTTT. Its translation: CASSLDGGPSGELFF.

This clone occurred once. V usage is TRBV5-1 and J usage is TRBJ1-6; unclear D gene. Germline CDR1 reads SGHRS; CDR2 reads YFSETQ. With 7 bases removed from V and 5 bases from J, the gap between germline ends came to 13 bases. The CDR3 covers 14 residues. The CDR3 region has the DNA TGCGCCAGCGGAGAGGGCTCGAATAATTCACCCCTCCACTTT. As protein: CASGEGSNNSPLHF.